This T cell receptor beta chain stems from a study of blood T cell repertoires in COVID-19. The length of the CDR3 is 12 residues. CDR1 GTSNPN and CDR2 SVGIG come from the germline V gene (reference sequence). V dropped 2 bases and J dropped 11; count of bases not matched to a gene: 6. Original methodology: The authors estimated nucleated cell counts from reference gene primer amplification. TCRdb keeps only in-frame clones here, not all; method: immunoSEQ multiplex PCR. V, J and clone size are taken as reported in that table, and D and trimming were inferred from the DNA itself. This table holds about 310,000 clones, about nine tenths found once.

The sequence came from a man aged 50 or older with active or convalescent COVID-19. V and J are TRBV30 and TRBJ1-5, with 7 positions matching TRBD1. The source material was peripheral blood. This CDR3 reads CAWSHRGQSQHF. The CDR3 DNA reads as TGTGCCTGGAGTCACAGGGGACAGTCCCAGCATTTT.